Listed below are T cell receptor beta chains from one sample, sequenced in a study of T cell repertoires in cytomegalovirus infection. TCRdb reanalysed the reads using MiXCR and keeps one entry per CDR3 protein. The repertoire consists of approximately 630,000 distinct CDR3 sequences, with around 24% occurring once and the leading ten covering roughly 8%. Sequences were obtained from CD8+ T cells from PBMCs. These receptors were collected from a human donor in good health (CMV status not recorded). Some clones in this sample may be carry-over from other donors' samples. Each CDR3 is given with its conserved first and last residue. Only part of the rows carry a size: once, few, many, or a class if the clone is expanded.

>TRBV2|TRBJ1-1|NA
CASSPNRGEAEAFF
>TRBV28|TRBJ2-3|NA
CAAPGIGGPSDTQYF
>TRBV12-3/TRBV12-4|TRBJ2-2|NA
CANRSSGGAAGELFF
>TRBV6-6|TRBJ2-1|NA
CASRGDRGVGNEQFF
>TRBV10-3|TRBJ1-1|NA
CAISESGRRIILNTEAFF
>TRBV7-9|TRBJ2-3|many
CASSLPKKPWDLTDTQYF
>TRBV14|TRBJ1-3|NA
CASSQDYGNTIYF
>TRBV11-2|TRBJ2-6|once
CASSLWTGVDGANVLTF
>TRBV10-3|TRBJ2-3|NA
CAIKKAGQGQTDTQYF
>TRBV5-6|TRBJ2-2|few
CASSLDGEPNTGELFF
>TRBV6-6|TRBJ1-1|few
CASSYSTMLNTEAFF
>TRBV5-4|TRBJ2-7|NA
CASSPEPGPAYEQYF
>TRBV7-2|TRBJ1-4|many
CASSSPHHMTNEKLFF
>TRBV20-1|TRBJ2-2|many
CSARGSEAGELFF
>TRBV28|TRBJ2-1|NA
CATSSRLSSYNEQFF
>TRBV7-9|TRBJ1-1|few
CASSLAYGTEEAFF
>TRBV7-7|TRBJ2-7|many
CASSLSPAYEQYF
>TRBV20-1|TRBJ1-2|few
CSARAGFNYGYTF
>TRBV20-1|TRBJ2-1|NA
CSARNGDYYEQFF
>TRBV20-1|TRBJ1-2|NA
CSLYGDRGPTNYGYTF